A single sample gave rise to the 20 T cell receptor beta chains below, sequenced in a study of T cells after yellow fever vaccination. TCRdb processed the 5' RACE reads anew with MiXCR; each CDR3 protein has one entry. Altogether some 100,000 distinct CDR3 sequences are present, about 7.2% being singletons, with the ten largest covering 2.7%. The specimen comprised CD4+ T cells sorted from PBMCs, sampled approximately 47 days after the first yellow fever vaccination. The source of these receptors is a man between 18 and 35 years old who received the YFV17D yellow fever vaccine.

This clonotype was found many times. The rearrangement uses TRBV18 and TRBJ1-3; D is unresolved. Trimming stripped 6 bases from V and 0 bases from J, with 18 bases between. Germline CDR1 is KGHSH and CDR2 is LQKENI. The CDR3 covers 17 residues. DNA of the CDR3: TGTGCCAGCTCTACAAGCATACAGTCCGGCTCTGGAAACACCATATATTTT. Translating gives CASSTSIQSGSGNTIYF.

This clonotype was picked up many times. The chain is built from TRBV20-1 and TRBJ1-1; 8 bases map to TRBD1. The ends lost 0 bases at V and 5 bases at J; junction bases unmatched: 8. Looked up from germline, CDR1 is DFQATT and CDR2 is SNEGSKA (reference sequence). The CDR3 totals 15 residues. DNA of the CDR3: TGCAGTGCTAGAGATCCCGGACAGGGAGGAACTGAAGCTTTCTTT. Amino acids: CSARDPGQGGTEAFF.

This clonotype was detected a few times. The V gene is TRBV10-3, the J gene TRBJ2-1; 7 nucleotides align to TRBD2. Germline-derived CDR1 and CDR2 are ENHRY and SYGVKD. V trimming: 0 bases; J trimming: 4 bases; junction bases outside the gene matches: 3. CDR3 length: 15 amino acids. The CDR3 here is CAISESGGLYNEQFF. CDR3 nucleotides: TGTGCCATCAGTGAGTCTGGGGGACTATACAATGAGCAGTTCTTC.

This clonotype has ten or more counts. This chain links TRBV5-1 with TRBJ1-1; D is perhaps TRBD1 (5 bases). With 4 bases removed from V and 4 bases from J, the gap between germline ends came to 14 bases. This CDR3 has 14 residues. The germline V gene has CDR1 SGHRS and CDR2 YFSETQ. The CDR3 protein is CASSLDPGGTEAFF. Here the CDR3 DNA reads TGCGCCAGCAGCCTGGACCCCGGGGGCACTGAAGCTTTCTTT.

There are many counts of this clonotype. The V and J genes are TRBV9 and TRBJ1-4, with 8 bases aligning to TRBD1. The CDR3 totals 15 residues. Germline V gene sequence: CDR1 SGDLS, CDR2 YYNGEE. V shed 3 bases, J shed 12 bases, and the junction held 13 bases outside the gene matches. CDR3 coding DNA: TGTGCCAGCAGCGCCAGCCCGACCCCAGGGGGCGAACTGTTTTTT. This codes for CASSASPTPGGELFF.

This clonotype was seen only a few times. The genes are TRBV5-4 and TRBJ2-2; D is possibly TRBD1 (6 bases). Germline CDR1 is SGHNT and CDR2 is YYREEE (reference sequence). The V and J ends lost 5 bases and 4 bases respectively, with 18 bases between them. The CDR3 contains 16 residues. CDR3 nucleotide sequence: TGTGCCAGCAGTCGTACAGGGTCGGGAATCACCGGGGAGCTGTTTTTT. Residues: CASSRTGSGITGELFF. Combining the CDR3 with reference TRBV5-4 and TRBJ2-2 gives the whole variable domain ETGVTQSPTHLIKTRGQQVTLRCSSQSGHNTVSWYQQALGQGPQFIFQYYREEENGRGNFPPRFSGLQFPNYSSELNVNALELDDSALYLCASSRTGSGITGELFFGEGSRLTVL.

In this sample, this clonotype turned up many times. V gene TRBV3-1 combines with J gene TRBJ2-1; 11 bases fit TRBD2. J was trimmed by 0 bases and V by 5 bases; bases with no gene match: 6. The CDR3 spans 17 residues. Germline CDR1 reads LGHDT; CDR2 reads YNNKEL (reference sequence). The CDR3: CASSKRLAGRSYNEQFF. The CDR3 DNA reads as TGTGCCAGCAGCAAGAGACTAGCGGGGCGCTCCTACAATGAGCAGTTCTTC.

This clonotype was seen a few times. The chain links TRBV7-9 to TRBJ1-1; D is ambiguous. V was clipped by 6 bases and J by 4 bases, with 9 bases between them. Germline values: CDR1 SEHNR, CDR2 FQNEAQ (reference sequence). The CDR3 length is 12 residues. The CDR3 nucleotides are TGTGCCAGCAGAGAGAGGGTCACTGAAGCTTTCTTT. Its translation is CASRERVTEAFF. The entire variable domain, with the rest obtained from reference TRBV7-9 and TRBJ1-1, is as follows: DTGVSQNPRHKITKRGQNVTFRCDPISEHNRLYWYRQTLGQGPEFLTYFQNEAQLEKSRLLSDRFSAERPKGSFSTLEIQRTEQGDSAMYLCASRERVTEAFFGQGTRLTVV.

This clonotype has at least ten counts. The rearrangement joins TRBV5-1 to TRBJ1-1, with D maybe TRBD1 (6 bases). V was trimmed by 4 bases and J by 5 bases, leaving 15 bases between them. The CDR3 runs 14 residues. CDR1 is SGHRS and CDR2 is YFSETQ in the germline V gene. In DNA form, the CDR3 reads TGCGCCAGCAGCGAAGGGACACCGGTGACTGAAGCTTTCTTT. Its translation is CASSEGTPVTEAFF.

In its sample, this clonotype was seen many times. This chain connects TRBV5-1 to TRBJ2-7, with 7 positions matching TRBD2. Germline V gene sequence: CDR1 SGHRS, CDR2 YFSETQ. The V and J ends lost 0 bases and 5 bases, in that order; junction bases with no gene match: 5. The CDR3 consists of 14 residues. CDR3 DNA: TGCGCCAGCAGCTTGGTTGCGGGGGAGGACGAGCAGTACTTC. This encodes CASSLVAGEDEQYF.

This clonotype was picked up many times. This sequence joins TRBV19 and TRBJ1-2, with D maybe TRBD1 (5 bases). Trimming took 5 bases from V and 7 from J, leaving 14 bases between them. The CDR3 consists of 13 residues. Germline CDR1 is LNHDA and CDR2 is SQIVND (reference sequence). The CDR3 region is CASSEQGFGGYTF. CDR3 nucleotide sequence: TGTGCCAGTAGTGAGCAGGGCTTCGGTGGCTACACCTTC. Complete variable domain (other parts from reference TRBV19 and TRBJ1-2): DGGITQSPKYLFRKEGQNVTLSCEQNLNHDAMYWYRQDPGQGLRLIYYSQIVNDFQKGDIAEGYSVSREKKESFPLTVTSAQKNPTAFYLCASSEQGFGGYTFGSGTRLTVV.

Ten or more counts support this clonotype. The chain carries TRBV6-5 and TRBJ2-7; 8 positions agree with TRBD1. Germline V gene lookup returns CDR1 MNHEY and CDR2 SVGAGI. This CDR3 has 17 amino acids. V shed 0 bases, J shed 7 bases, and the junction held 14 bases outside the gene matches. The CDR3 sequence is CASSYSYGTGPFGEQYF. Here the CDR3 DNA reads TGTGCCAGCAGTTACTCGTATGGGACAGGCCCTTTTGGGGAGCAGTACTTC.

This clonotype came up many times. The CDR3 spells CASSYRLPAQETQYF. DNA for the CDR3: TGTGCCAGCAGTTATCGGCTGCCCGCACAAGAGACCCAGTACTTC. The chain links TRBV6-2 or TRBV6-3 to TRBJ2-5; unclear D gene. CDR1 is MNHEY and CDR2 is SVGEGT in the germline V gene. The CDR3 sequence is 15 residues long. V lost 3 bases and J lost 2, with 13 bases in between.

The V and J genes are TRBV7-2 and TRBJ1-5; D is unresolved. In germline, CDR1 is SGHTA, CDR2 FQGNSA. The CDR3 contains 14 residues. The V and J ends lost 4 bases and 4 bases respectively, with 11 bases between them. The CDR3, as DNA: TGTGCCAGCAGCTCTCGTAGTTTTAATCAGCCCCAGCATTTT. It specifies CASSSRSFNQPQHF. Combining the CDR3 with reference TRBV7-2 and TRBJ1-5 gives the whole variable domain GAGVSQSPSNKVTEKGKDVELRCDPISGHTALYWYRQSLGQGLEFLIYFQGNSAPDKSGLPSDRFSAERTGGSVSTLTIQRTQQEDSAVYLCASSSRSFNQPQHFGDGTRLSIL.

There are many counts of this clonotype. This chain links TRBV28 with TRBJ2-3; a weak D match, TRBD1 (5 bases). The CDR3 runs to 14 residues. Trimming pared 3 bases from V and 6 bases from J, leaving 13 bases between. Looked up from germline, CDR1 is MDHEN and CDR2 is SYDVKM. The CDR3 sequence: CASSFRAITDTQYF. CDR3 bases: TGTGCCAGCAGTTTCAGGGCCATCACGGATACGCAGTATTTT. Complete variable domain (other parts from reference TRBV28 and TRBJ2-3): DVKVTQSSRYLVKRTGEKVFLECVQDMDHENMFWYRQDPGLGLRLIYFSYDVKMKEKGDIPEGYSVSREKKERFSLILESASTNQTSMYLCASSFRAITDTQYFGPGTRLTVL.

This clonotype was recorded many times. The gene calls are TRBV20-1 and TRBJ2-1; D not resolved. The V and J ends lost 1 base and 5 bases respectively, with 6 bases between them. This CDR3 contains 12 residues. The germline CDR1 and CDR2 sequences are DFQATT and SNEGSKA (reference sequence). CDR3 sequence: CSARGLNNEQFF. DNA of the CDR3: TGCAGTGCTAGAGGCCTGAACAATGAGCAGTTCTTC.

CDR3 residues: CASSIIRDRGYEQYF. In DNA, the CDR3 is TGTGCCAGTAGTATAATCCGGGACAGGGGTTACGAGCAGTACTTC. This sequence joins TRBV19 and TRBJ2-7; TRBD1 agrees at 10 bases. The V and J ends lost 2 bases and 4 bases, in that order; junction bases with no gene match: 5. The CDR3 spans 15 residues. Looked up from germline, CDR1 is LNHDA and CDR2 is SQIVND (reference sequence).

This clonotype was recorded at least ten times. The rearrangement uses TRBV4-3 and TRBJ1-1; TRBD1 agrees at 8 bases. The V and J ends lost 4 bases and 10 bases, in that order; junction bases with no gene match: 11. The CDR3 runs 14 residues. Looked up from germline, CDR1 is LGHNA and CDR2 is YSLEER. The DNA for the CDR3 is TGCGCCAGCAGCCGGACAGGGAGGGGGATGGGAGCTTTCTTT. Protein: CASSRTGRGMGAFF.

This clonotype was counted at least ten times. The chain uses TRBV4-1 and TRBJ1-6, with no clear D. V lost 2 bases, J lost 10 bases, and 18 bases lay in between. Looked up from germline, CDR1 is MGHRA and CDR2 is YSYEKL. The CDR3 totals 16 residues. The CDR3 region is CASSQYNPGSRSPLHF. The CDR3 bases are TGCGCCAGCAGCCAATATAACCCCGGTTCGAGGTCACCCCTCCACTTT.

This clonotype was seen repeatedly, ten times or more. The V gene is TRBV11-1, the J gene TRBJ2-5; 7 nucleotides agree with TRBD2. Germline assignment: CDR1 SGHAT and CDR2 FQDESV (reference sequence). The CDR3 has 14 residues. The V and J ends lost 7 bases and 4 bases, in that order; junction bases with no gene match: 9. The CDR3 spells CASIESSSGETQYF. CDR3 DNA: TGTGCCAGCATCGAATCTTCTAGCGGAGAGACCCAGTACTTC.